Listed below are T cell receptor beta chains from one sample, sequenced in a study of blood T cell repertoires in COVID-19. Using immunoSEQ multiplex PCR, the repertoire was profiled, and TCRdb retains in-frame clones only, with some absent. Of about 210,000 clones detected, around 80% appear once; the ten largest clones hold roughly 12%. Sample: peripheral blood. These receptors were obtained from a woman between 35 and 50 years old with acute or convalescent COVID-19. The CDR3 runs from the conserved cysteine through the conserved F or W. The D gene is left open where the match is weak. Only some rows state a clone size, as once, few, many or a class for expanded clones.

clone_size: NA
j_call: TRBJ2-7
d_call: NA
v_call: TRBV2
cdr3_nt: TGTGCCAGCAGTGAATTATATTTGGGGGCAAGTCCCTTC
cdr3_aa: CASSELYLGASPF

clone_size: NA
j_call: TRBJ2-7
d_call: NA
v_call: TRBV7-9
cdr3_nt: TGTGCCAGCAGCTTGGTCTTGGGGAGCTACGAGCAGTACTTC
cdr3_aa: CASSLVLGSYEQYF

clone_size: NA
j_call: TRBJ2-7
d_call: TRBD2
v_call: TRBV27
cdr3_nt: TGTGCCAGCAGCCCGGGACTAGCGGGCGAGCAGTACTTC
cdr3_aa: CASSPGLAGEQYF

clone_size: NA
j_call: TRBJ2-7
d_call: NA
v_call: TRBV18
cdr3_nt: TGTGCCAGCTCACTGCGGACAGCCAGCGAGCAGTACTTC
cdr3_aa: CASSLRTASEQYF

clone_size: NA
j_call: TRBJ2-7
d_call: TRBD2
v_call: TRBV4-3
cdr3_nt: TGCGCCAGCAGCCCAAGCGGGACCTCCTACGAGCAGTACTTC
cdr3_aa: CASSPSGTSYEQYF

clone_size: NA
j_call: TRBJ2-5
d_call: NA
v_call: TRBV24-1
cdr3_nt: TGTGCCACCAGCCCAGGGTTACAAGAGACCCAGTACTTC
cdr3_aa: CATSPGLQETQYF

clone_size: NA
j_call: TRBJ2-1
d_call: TRBD2
v_call: TRBV20-1
cdr3_nt: TGCAGTGCCGGGGAGGGTTATGAGCAGTTCTTC
cdr3_aa: CSAGEGYEQFF

clone_size: NA
j_call: TRBJ2-2
d_call: NA
v_call: TRBV27
cdr3_nt: TGTGCCAGCAGTTCCAGACAGATCCTGAACACCGGGGAGCTGTTTTTT
cdr3_aa: CASSSRQILNTGELFF

clone_size: once
j_call: TRBJ2-5
d_call: NA
v_call: TRBV6-2/TRBV6-3
cdr3_nt: TGTGCCAGCAGTCCGACAGGAATGAAAGAGACCCAGTACTTC
cdr3_aa: CASSPTGMKETQYF

clone_size: NA
j_call: TRBJ2-1
d_call: TRBD2
v_call: TRBV5-1
cdr3_nt: TGCGCCAGCAGCTCCTCTAGCGGGGGGGCCTTTAGCCCCTACAATGAGCAGTTCTTC
cdr3_aa: CASSSSSGGAFSPYNEQFF

clone_size: NA
j_call: TRBJ2-2
d_call: TRBD2
v_call: TRBV20-1
cdr3_nt: TGCAGTGCTAGTCTTCACCGGGGTAGCGGGGGGGCGGGCACCGGGGAGCTGTTTTTT
cdr3_aa: CSASLHRGSGGAGTGELFF

clone_size: NA
j_call: TRBJ2-7
d_call: NA
v_call: TRBV2
cdr3_nt: TGTGCCAGCGGGAGGACCGCCTACGAGCAGTACTTC
cdr3_aa: CASGRTAYEQYF

clone_size: NA
j_call: TRBJ2-7
d_call: TRBD1
v_call: TRBV29-1
cdr3_nt: TGCAGCGCCGAATCGGGACAGGGGGCCCACGAGCAGTACTTC
cdr3_aa: CSAESGQGAHEQYF

clone_size: few
j_call: TRBJ1-5
d_call: NA
v_call: TRBV7-2
cdr3_nt: TGTGCCAGCAGCTTAGATGGCAGTAGCAATCAGCCCCAGCATTTT
cdr3_aa: CASSLDGSSNQPQHF

clone_size: once
j_call: TRBJ2-5
d_call: TRBD2
v_call: TRBV3-1/TRBV3-2
cdr3_nt: TGTGCCAGCAGCCAAGCTATATACGGTAGCGGGAGTATTAGAACGGAGACCCAGTACTTC
cdr3_aa: CASSQAIYGSGSIRTETQYF

clone_size: once
j_call: TRBJ2-2
d_call: NA
v_call: TRBV29-1
cdr3_nt: TGCAGCGTCTCCCCCACAGCGAACACCGGGGAGCTGTTTTTT
cdr3_aa: CSVSPTANTGELFF